A selection of T cell receptor beta chains follows, all from one sample in a study of T cell repertoires in cytomegalovirus infection. Each CDR3 protein gets one entry after TCRdb re-called the reads with MiXCR. The repertoire holds about 900,000 distinct CDR3 sequences, with approximately 31% as singletons. The antigens of these receptors remain unknown. Sample: cultured CD8+ T cells from PBMCs, taken from culture after CMV antigen stimulation. These receptors originate from a human donor in good health (CMV status not recorded). Some clones in this sample may be carry-over from other donors' samples. Both conserved end residues are part of each CDR3. The order of the fields is clone size, CDR3 length, D gene, V gene, J gene, CDR3 protein, CDR3 DNA. D genes are given only for firm matches. Rows give clone size only sometimes, using once, few, many, or a class for an expanded clone.

-	14	-	TRBV15	TRBJ1-3	CATSWGDSGNTIYF	TGTGCCACCAGCTGGGGTGACTCTGGAAACACCATATATTTT
-	16	-	TRBV7-6	TRBJ2-2	CASSPTHLSNTGELFF	TGTGCTAGCAGCCCGACCCACCTCTCGAACACCGGGGAGCTGTTTTTT
-	14	-	TRBV2	TRBJ2-7	CASQVRGKSYEQYF	TGTGCCAGCCAAGTGAGGGGCAAATCCTACGAGCAGTACTTC
few	16	-	TRBV7-4	TRBJ1-5	CASSSATGQGNQPQHF	TGTGCCAGCAGCTCGGCCACAGGGCAGGGCAATCAGCCCCAGCATTTT
-	15	-	TRBV13	TRBJ2-5	CASSLERGRQETQYF	TGTGCCAGCAGCTTAGAACGGGGGAGGCAAGAGACCCAGTACTTC
-	17	-	TRBV4-3	TRBJ2-6	CASSQGGSAAGANVLTF	TGCGCCAGCAGCCAAGGAGGATCGGCAGCTGGGGCCAACGTCCTGACTTTC
-	20	TRBD1	TRBV5-5	TRBJ1-1	CASSPLPRIGQGIGYTEAFF	TGTGCCAGCAGCCCCCTTCCCCGTATCGGACAGGGGATCGGGTACACTGAAGCTTTCTTT
few	15	TRBD1	TRBV4-1	TRBJ2-4	CASSQSRDRSNIQYF	TGCGCCAGCAGCCAGTCTAGGGACAGATCAAACATTCAGTACTTC
few	16	TRBD1	TRBV7-9	TRBJ2-2	CASSFDRGMDTGELFF	TGTGCCAGCAGCTTTGACAGGGGTATGGACACCGGGGAGCTGTTTTTT
many	11	-	TRBV4-1	TRBJ2-1	CASSHSNEQFF	TGCGCCAGCAGCCACAGCAATGAGCAGTTCTTC
few	18	-	TRBV11-2	TRBJ2-2	CASSLAGARTTNTGELFF	TGTGCCAGCAGCTTAGCAGGGGCCAGGACTACTAACACCGGGGAGCTGTTTTTT
few	15	TRBD1	TRBV15	TRBJ1-2	CATSITGTGSYGYTF	TGTGCCACCAGCATTACCGGGACAGGGAGCTATGGCTACACCTTC
-	13	-	TRBV10-3	TRBJ2-7	CAIRTGGHYEQYF	TGTGCCATCAGGACGGGGGGACACTACGAGCAGTACTTC
-	15	TRBD1	TRBV29-1	TRBJ2-5	CSVEFSRDSQETQYF	TGCAGCGTTGAATTTTCCCGGGACAGCCAAGAGACCCAGTACTTC
many	18	TRBD1	TRBV6-1	TRBJ1-5	CASSGGTGASYSNQPQHF	TGTGCCAGCAGTGGGGGGACAGGGGCCAGTTATAGCAATCAGCCCCAGCATTTT
-	14	-	TRBV20-1	TRBJ2-4	CSARDLLSLDIQYF	TGCAGTGCTAGAGATTTGCTGAGTCTGGACATTCAGTACTTC
-	15	TRBD2	TRBV7-3	TRBJ2-1	CASSLEGLGGNEQFF	TGTGCCAGCAGCTTAGAAGGGTTGGGGGGGAATGAGCAGTTCTTC
-	13	TRBD1	TRBV7-6	TRBJ1-2	CASSGDSFNGYTF	TGTGCCAGCAGCGGGGACAGTTTCAATGGCTACACCTTC
-	13	-	TRBV5-5	TRBJ2-5	CANSSDSQETQYF	TGTGCCAACAGCTCGGACAGCCAAGAGACCCAGTACTTC
few	13	-	TRBV27	TRBJ1-1	CASSLSEGTEAFF	TGTGCCAGCAGCTTGTCCGAAGGGACTGAAGCTTTCTTT
-	13	-	TRBV2	TRBJ1-2	CASRGNNYYGYTF	TGTGCCAGCAGAGGGAACAACTACTATGGCTACACCTTC
-	12	-	TRBV27	TRBJ2-7	CATHGPVWEQYF	TGTGCCACCCATGGTCCGGTCTGGGAGCAGTACTTC
once	16	TRBD2	TRBV24-1	TRBJ2-3	CATSDPSGDGTDTQYF	TGTGCCACCAGTGATCCAAGCGGGGACGGCACAGATACGCAGTATTTT
-	16	-	TRBV3-1	TRBJ1-1	CAISQVGRGTHTEAFF	TGTGCCATCAGCCAAGTGGGCCGCGGGACCCACACTGAAGCTTTCTTT
few	16	TRBD1	TRBV6-1	TRBJ1-2	CASRVGGQLPNYGYTF	TGTGCCAGCAGAGTGGGGGGACAGCTCCCTAACTATGGCTACACCTTC
-	14	-	TRBV20-1	TRBJ2-6	CSARDDSGANVLTF	TGCAGTGCTAGAGACGACTCTGGGGCCAACGTCCTGACTTTC
-	16	TRBD2	TRBV7-8	TRBJ2-1	CASSVPGGGVYNEQFF	TGTGCCAGCAGCGTCCCGGGCGGGGGGGTGTACAATGAGCAGTTCTTC
-	12	TRBD2	TRBV24-1	TRBJ2-5	CATSREGETQYF	TGTGCCACCAGCAGGGAGGGAGAGACCCAGTACTTC
few	17	-	TRBV5-6	TRBJ2-7	CASSTGVAALRSYEQYF	TGTGCCAGCAGCACTGGAGTGGCGGCACTCCGCTCCTACGAGCAGTACTTC
few	16	-	TRBV4-1	TRBJ2-1	CASSHPTTSSYNEQFF	TGCGCCAGCAGCCATCCTACGACGAGCTCCTACAATGAGCAGTTCTTC
-	15	TRBD1	TRBV2	TRBJ2-1	CVSHSTGGSYNEQFF	TGTGTCAGCCATAGTACAGGGGGCTCCTACAATGAGCAGTTCTTC
-	11	-	TRBV12-3/TRBV12-4	TRBJ1-1	CAICVNTEAFF	TGTGCTATCTGCGTGAACACTGAAGCTTTCTTT
-	15	TRBD1	TRBV10-3	TRBJ1-1	CAISDPGQGTTEAFF	TGTGCCATCAGTGACCCGGGACAGGGGACCACTGAAGCTTTCTTT
-	19	TRBD1	TRBV20-1	TRBJ2-7	CRDLGQTGTEAALPYEQYF	TGCAGAGATTTGGGGCAAACCGGGACAGAAGCTGCCCTTCCCTACGAGCAGTACTTC
-	15	-	TRBV5-5	TRBJ1-2	CASSSPDRSNYGYTF	TGTGCCAGCAGCTCCCCGGACAGATCTAACTATGGCTACACCTTC
few	13	-	TRBV2	TRBJ2-4	CGTESLAKNIQYF	TGTGGGACAGAATCTTTAGCCAAAAACATTCAGTACTTC
many	15	TRBD1	TRBV7-2	TRBJ1-2	CASSFRQGSDYGYTF	TGTGCCAGCAGCTTCCGACAGGGCTCTGACTATGGCTACACCTTC
many	14	TRBD1	TRBV6-2/TRBV6-3	TRBJ2-4	CASSQDRGKNIQYF	TGTGCCAGCAGCCAGGACAGGGGGAAAAACATTCAGTACTTC
-	14	-	TRBV7-4	TRBJ2-4	CASSLETDKNIQYF	TGTGCCAGCAGCTTAGAGACAGACAAAAACATTCAGTACTTC
few	19	-	TRBV23-1	TRBJ1-2	CASSQNREAPNATNYGYTF	TGCGCCAGCAGTCAAAACAGGGAAGCTCCTAACGCAACTAACTATGGCTACACCTTC
-	23	TRBD1	TRBV9	TRBJ2-6	CASSVEIGSEDDRGDSGANVLTF	TGTGCCAGCAGCGTAGAGATAGGATCAGAGGACGACAGGGGGGATTCTGGGGCCAACGTCCTGACTTTC
many	12	-	TRBV7-6	TRBJ2-3	CASSPGRGTQYF	TGTGCCAGCAGCCCGGGAAGAGGTACGCAGTATTTT
few	8	-	TRBV12-3/TRBV12-4	TRBJ2-5	CASGNQYF	TGTGCCAGCGGAAACCAGTACTTC
few	13	-	TRBV7-9	TRBJ1-1	CASSLATRIEAFF	TGTGCCAGCAGCTTAGCGACCCGGATTGAAGCTTTCTTT
-	14	TRBD2	TRBV12-3/TRBV12-4	TRBJ2-1	CASSPAGGRDEQFF	TGTGCCAGCAGCCCAGCGGGGGGGAGGGATGAGCAGTTCTTC
few	18	TRBD1	TRBV27	TRBJ2-6	CASSLSGQGASGANVLTF	TGTGCCAGCAGTTTGTCGGGACAGGGGGCGTCTGGGGCCAACGTCCTGACTTTC
-	14	-	TRBV19	TRBJ1-1	CASRQGRLFSEAFF	TGTGCCAGTAGGCAGGGCCGGCTTTTCTCTGAAGCTTTCTTT
-	16	TRBD1	TRBV6-5	TRBJ1-4	CASSSRDRALQEKLFF	TGTGCCAGCAGTTCCCGGGACAGGGCATTACAGGAAAAACTGTTTTTT
-	14	-	TRBV7-2	TRBJ2-2	CASSLALWTGELFF	TGTGCCAGCAGCTTAGCCTTGTGGACCGGGGAGCTGTTTTTT
once	16	TRBD1	TRBV6-6	TRBJ1-5	CASSTNRQGSRQPQHF	TGTGCCAGCAGTACGAATCGACAGGGATCCAGGCAGCCCCAGCATTTT
-	16	TRBD1	TRBV7-6	TRBJ2-2	CASSFPDRAATGELFF	TGTGCCAGCAGCTTCCCGGACAGGGCGGCCACCGGGGAGCTGTTTTTT
-	17	-	TRBV24-1	TRBJ2-2	CATSPLFDGRNTGELFF	TGTGCCACCAGTCCCCTTTTCGACGGCCGAAACACCGGGGAGCTGTTTTTT
many	16	TRBD1	TRBV14	TRBJ2-1	CASSQPGQGFYNEQFF	TGTGCCAGCAGCCAGCCGGGACAGGGCTTCTACAATGAGCAGTTCTTC